The 12 T cell receptor beta chains listed next were all sequenced from one sample in a study of OX40 agonist ivuxolimab in advanced cancers. The protocol was immunoSEQ multiplex PCR, while the TCRdb copy is restricted to in-frame clones and leaves out a portion. This sample has about 48,000 clones, with approximately 83% found just once. Sequencing was performed on CD4+ or CD8+ T cells sorted from blood, taken in a trial of the OX40 agonist ivuxolimab. These receptors all come from an adult with an advanced solid tumor such as melanoma, head and neck, liver or kidney cancer.

The V gene is TRBV7-8, the J gene TRBJ2-1; D not certain. CDR1 is SGHVS, CDR2 FQNEAQ, per germline. The CDR3 has 14 residues. V lost 2 bases to trimming and J lost 4 bases, with 9 bases between them. CDR3 DNA sequence: TGTGCCAGCAGCTTACAGCAGGTTTACAATGAGCAGTTCTTC. Its translation: CASSLQQVYNEQFF.

With respect to this clone: The junction shows a germline mismatch at one end, possibly a read error. The V gene is TRBV5-1, the J gene TRBJ1-4; D is ambiguous. The CDR3 contains 13 residues. In germline, CDR1 is SGHRS, CDR2 YFSETQ. CDR3 in amino acids: CASNPVGSEKLFF. Here the CDR3 DNA reads TGTGCCAGCAATCCCGTGGGCAGTGAAAAACTGTTTTTT.

This chain uses TRBV5-5 with TRBJ2-3, with D possibly matching TRBD2 (6 bases). The V end lost 4 bases, the J end lost 12 bases, and 15 bases lay between the germline ends. The germline V gene encodes CDR1 SGHKS and CDR2 YYEKEE (reference sequence). The CDR3 covers 12 residues. In DNA form, the CDR3 reads TGTGCCAGCAGCCTCCCGCCTAGCGCCCAGTATTTT. Residues: CASSLPPSAQYF. The variable domain in full, with the rest retrieved from reference TRBV5-5 and TRBJ2-3, is DAGVTQSPTHLIKTRGQQVTLRCSPISGHKSVSWYQQVLGQGPQFIFQYYEKEERGRGNFPDRFSARQFPNYSSELNVNALLLGDSALYLCASSLPPSAQYFGPGTRLTVL.

The chain has TRBV27 and TRBJ1-6; TRBD1 matches 7 bases. V lost 6 bases, J lost 10 bases, and 9 bases stayed unmatched. The CDR3 totals 14 residues. CDR1 is MNHEY and CDR2 is SMNVEV in the germline V gene (reference sequence). This CDR3 is CASRQTGVWSPLHF. The CDR3 nucleotides read TGTGCCAGCAGACAAACAGGGGTATGGTCACCCCTCCACTTT.

The chain has TRBV9 and TRBJ1-4; D perhaps matches TRBD1 (6 bases). Germline CDR1 SGDLS, CDR2 YYNGEE. V lost 4 bases to trimming and J lost 3 bases, with 13 bases between them. This CDR3 is built from 15 residues. The CDR3 DNA sequence: TGTGCCAGCAGCTTAGGGGGGAGGTCTAATGAAAAACTGTTTTTT. This codes for CASSLGGRSNEKLFF.

V is TRBV9 and J is TRBJ2-7; 7 positions match TRBD2. V lost 4 bases and J lost 6; bases outside the gene matches: 4. The CDR3 consists of 12 residues. The V gene's germline CDR1 is SGDLS and CDR2 YYNGEE. CDR3 coding DNA: TGTGCCAGCAGCCCTAGCGGACGCGAGCAGTACTTC. As protein: CASSPSGREQYF.

The chain carries TRBV28 and TRBJ2-5, with TRBD2 identical over 7 bases. CDR1 and CDR2 from the germline V gene are MDHEN and SYDVKM. The V and J ends lost 1 base and 2 bases, in that order; junction bases with no gene match: 4. This CDR3 spans 15 amino acids. CDR3 sequence reads: CASSLSGGGQETQYF. The CDR3 DNA reads TGTGCCAGCAGTTTATCCGGGGGAGGGCAAGAGACCCAGTACTTC. Using reference TRBV28 and TRBJ2-5 for the parts outside the CDR3, the full variable domain is DVKVTQSSRYLVKRTGEKVFLECVQDMDHENMFWYRQDPGLGLRLIYFSYDVKMKEKGDIPEGYSVSREKKERFSLILESASTNQTSMYLCASSLSGGGQETQYFGPGTRLLVL.

The chain carries TRBV15 and TRBJ2-3; the match to TRBD2 covers 11 bases. The V gene end was trimmed by 4 bases and the J gene end by 3 bases; junction bases not matched to a gene: 12. This CDR3 contains 18 residues. Germline CDR1 reads LNHNV; CDR2 reads YYDKDF (reference sequence). The CDR3 nucleotides are TGTGCCACCAGCATCCCGAAAAGGCTAGCGGGGGGAACAGATACGCAGTATTTT. It specifies CATSIPKRLAGGTDTQYF.

The chain links TRBV7-8 to TRBJ2-7, with 7 nucleotides matching TRBD1. From germline, CDR1 is SGHVS and CDR2 FQNEAQ. The CDR3 is 14 residues long. V dropped 5 bases and J dropped 3; count of bases not matched to a gene: 7. The chain's CDR3 is CASSTRTGVYEQYF. The CDR3 coding sequence is TGTGCCAGCAGCACTAGGACAGGAGTCTACGAGCAGTACTTC. The full variable domain, its missing parts supplied by reference TRBV7-8 and TRBJ2-7, is GAGVSQSPRYKVAKRGQDVALRCDPISGHVSLFWYQQALGQGPEFLTYFQNEAQLDKSGLPSDRFFAERPEGSVSTLKIQRTQQEDSAVYLCASSTRTGVYEQYFGPGTRLTVT.

In its sample, this clone was seen once. V and J are TRBV5-4 and TRBJ2-3, with TRBD2 matching 11 bases. The CDR3 extends over 16 amino acids. From germline, CDR1 is SGHNT and CDR2 YYREEE (reference sequence). V shed 0 bases and J 0 bases; nucleotides not matched to a gene: 0. The CDR3 coding sequence is TGTGCCAGCAGCTTGGGACTAGCGGGGAGCACAGATACGCAGTATTTT. This translates into CASSLGLAGSTDTQYF.

The rearrangement uses TRBV7-2 and TRBJ2-5; perhaps TRBD1 as D (5 bases). Trimming left V 6 bases short and J 11 bases short, with 19 bases between. The CDR3 is made up of 13 amino acids. Per the germline V gene, CDR1 is SGHTA and CDR2 is FQGNSA. CDR3 loop: CASSPQGSESQYF. CDR3 DNA sequence: TGTGCCAGCAGTCCCCAGGGATCTGAGTCTCAGTACTTC.

This clone is a singleton in its sample. The J gene is TRBJ2-1, the V gene TRBV6-5; 10 bases are a match to TRBD2. CDR1 is MNHEY, CDR2 SVGAGI, per germline. V lost 6 bases to trimming and J lost 8 bases; unmatched junction nucleotides: 7. This CDR3 region has 14 residues. This chain's CDR3 is CASRERGGLDEQFF. CDR3 coding DNA: TGTGCCAGCAGGGAGCGGGGGGGCTTGGATGAGCAGTTCTTC.